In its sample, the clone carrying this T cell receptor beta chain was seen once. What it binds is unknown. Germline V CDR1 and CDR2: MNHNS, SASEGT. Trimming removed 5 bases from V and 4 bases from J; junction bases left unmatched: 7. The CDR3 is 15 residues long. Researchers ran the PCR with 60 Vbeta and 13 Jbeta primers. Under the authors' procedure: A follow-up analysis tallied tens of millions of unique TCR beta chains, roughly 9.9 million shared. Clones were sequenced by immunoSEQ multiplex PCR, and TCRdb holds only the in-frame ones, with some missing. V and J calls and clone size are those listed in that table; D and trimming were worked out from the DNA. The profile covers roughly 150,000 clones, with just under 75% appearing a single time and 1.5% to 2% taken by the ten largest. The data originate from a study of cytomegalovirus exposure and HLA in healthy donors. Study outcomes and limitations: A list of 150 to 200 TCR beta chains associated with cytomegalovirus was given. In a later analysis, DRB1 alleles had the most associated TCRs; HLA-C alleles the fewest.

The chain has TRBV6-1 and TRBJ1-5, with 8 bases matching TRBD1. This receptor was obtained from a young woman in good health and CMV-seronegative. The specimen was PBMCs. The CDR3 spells CASSSQGEKNQPQHF. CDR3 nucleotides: TGTGCCAGCAGTTCACAGGGGGAAAAAAATCAGCCCCAGCATTTT.